The rows below give T cell receptor beta chains drawn from one sample of a study of shared clonotypes between healthy human individuals. Method: immunoSEQ multiplex PCR; TCRdb's copy keeps in-frame clones and lacks some. The sample has 760,000 or so clones, about 96% seen once. The specimen sequenced was naive CD8+ T cells sorted from blood. The receptors here all came from a man aged 25-40 years in good health. CDR3s include the opening cysteine and the closing phenylalanine or tryptophan. The order of the fields is D gene, J gene, V gene, clone size, CDR3 protein, CDR3 DNA. D genes are given only for firm matches. Not every row has a clone size; where given, it reads once, few, many or a size class.

>-|TRBJ2-7|TRBV4-1|-
CASSQENRDHEQYF
TGCGCCAGCAGCCAAGAAAACAGGGATCACGAGCAGTACTTC
>-|TRBJ2-7|TRBV7-2|-
CASSFGAEQYF
TGTGCCAGCAGCTTTGGGGCCGAGCAGTACTTC
>-|TRBJ2-1|TRBV30|-
CAWEWGRDQWSEQFF
TGTGCCTGGGAGTGGGGGCGGGACCAATGGAGTGAGCAGTTCTTC
>TRBD1|TRBJ1-2|TRBV27|-
CASSRGTAYGYTF
TGTGCCAGCAGTCGCGGGACAGCGTATGGCTACACCTTC
>-|TRBJ1-2|TRBV27|-
CASSRSLGGPNYGYTF
TGTGCCAGCAGTCGAAGCCTCGGGGGGCCTAACTATGGCTACACCTTC
>TRBD1|TRBJ2-3|TRBV13|-
CASSLGQGRTDTQYF
TGTGCCAGCAGCTTGGGACAGGGGCGCACAGATACGCAGTATTTT
>TRBD2|TRBJ2-2|TRBV19|-
CASSKRLAENTGELFF
TGTGCCAGTAGTAAACGACTAGCGGAGAACACCGGGGAGCTGTTTTTT
>-|TRBJ2-7|TRBV7-8|-
CASSLFRGSTTGEQYF
TGTGCCAGCAGCTTATTTAGAGGCAGCACGACGGGGGAGCAGTACTTC
>-|TRBJ2-7|TRBV7-8|-
CASSLVLGVYEQYF
TGTGCCAGCAGCTTAGTACTAGGGGTGTACGAGCAGTACTTC
>TRBD1|TRBJ2-7|TRBV2|-
CASSGDSGINYEQYF
TGTGCCAGCAGTGGGGACAGTGGAATAAACTACGAGCAGTACTTC
>-|TRBJ2-7|TRBV11-2|-
CASSLEAPYEQYF
TGTGCCAGCAGCTTAGAAGCTCCCTACGAGCAGTACTTC
>TRBD1|TRBJ2-2|TRBV2|-
CASSGTGNTGELFF
TGTGCCAGTTCTGGGACAGGGAACACCGGGGAGCTGTTTTTT
>-|TRBJ2-7|TRBV18|-
CASSDSPYEQYF
TGTGCCAGCTCCGACAGCCCCTACGAGCAGTACTTC
>TRBD1|TRBJ2-1|TRBV9|-
CASSPWTGLNNEQFF
TGTGCCAGCAGCCCATGGACAGGGCTCAACAATGAGCAGTTCTTC
>TRBD2|TRBJ2-7|TRBV4-3|-
CASSLTSGYEQYF
TGCGCCAGCAGCCTGACTAGCGGCTACGAGCAGTACTTC
>TRBD2|TRBJ2-1|TRBV10-3|-
CASRTPGTSETYNEQFF
TGTGCCAGCAGGACTCCCGGGACTAGCGAAACCTACAATGAGCAGTTCTTC
>-|TRBJ1-5|TRBV6-1|-
CASSEEEGRGYSNQPQHF
TGTGCCAGCAGTGAAGAAGAAGGGAGGGGGTATAGCAATCAGCCCCAGCATTTT
>TRBD1|TRBJ2-6|TRBV9|once
CASSPRTGRSGANVLTF
TGTGCCAGCAGCCCCCGGACAGGGCGCTCTGGGGCCAACGTCCTGACTTTC
>-|TRBJ2-7|TRBV11-2|-
CASSLASRAGDEQYF
TGTGCCAGCAGCTTAGCGTCTCGGGCCGGGGACGAGCAGTACTTC
>TRBD1|TRBJ2-7|TRBV5-1|-
CASSLPDRTGSYEQYF
TGCGCCAGCAGCTTGCCGGATAGGACAGGATCCTACGAGCAGTACTTC
>TRBD2|TRBJ2-5|TRBV9|once
CASSARLAQETQYF
TGTGCCAGCAGCGCCCGACTAGCACAAGAGACCCAGTACTTC
>-|TRBJ2-1|TRBV11-3|-
CASSSRGSPNYNEQFF
TGTGCCAGCAGCTCACGGGGCTCACCGAATTACAATGAGCAGTTCTTC